The 13 T cell receptor beta chains below all came from one sample that was sequenced in a study of blood T cell repertoires in COVID-19. The method was immunoSEQ multiplex PCR; TCRdb's version includes in-frame clones alone and lacks a portion of them. This sample has approximately 240,000 clones, with roughly 87% found just once. The sequencing sample was made of PBMCs or T cells enriched from blood (not recorded which). The source of these receptors is a woman aged 30 to 39 with acute COVID-19.

The chain combines TRBV24-1 with TRBJ1-1; TRBD1 aligns across 7 bases. V lost 3 bases to trimming and J lost 9 bases; unmatched junction nucleotides: 3. The V gene's germline CDR1 is KGHDR and CDR2 SFDVKD. The CDR3 length is 12 residues. The chain's CDR3 is CATSDPTGKAFF. The CDR3 DNA follows: TGTGCCACCAGTGATCCGACAGGGAAAGCTTTCTTT.

J is TRBJ2-5 and V is TRBV6-2 or TRBV6-3; TRBD2 matches 9 bases. V lost 5 bases and J lost 5; bases outside the gene matches: 3. This CDR3 is 13 amino acids long. The germline V gene has CDR1 MNHEY and CDR2 SVGEGT. The CDR3 here is CASSGLAGETQYF. The CDR3 nucleotides read TGTGCCAGCAGTGGCCTAGCGGGGGAGACCCAGTACTTC.

The gene calls are TRBV3-1 (or the pseudogene TRBV3-2) and TRBJ2-3, with TRBD2 as a possible D gene (5 bases). This CDR3 spans 14 amino acids. The germline V gene encodes CDR1 LGHDT and CDR2 YNNKEL (reference sequence). V dropped 3 bases and J dropped 4 bases, with 11 bases sitting between them. CDR3 residues: CASSHGPSPDTQYF. The CDR3 region has the DNA TGTGCCAGCAGCCATGGGCCTAGCCCAGATACGCAGTATTTT.

The V call is TRBV20-1, the J call TRBJ1-6; possible D gene TRBD1, 6 bases. Germline V gene data show CDR1 as DFQATT and CDR2 as SNEGSKA (reference sequence). CDR3 length: 14 amino acids. V was pared by 3 bases and J by 8 bases, with 14 bases between. CDR3 DNA sequence: TGCAGTGCTAGTATGGGCAGGGGAGATTCACCCCTCCACTTT. Protein sequence: CSASMGRGDSPLHF.

The chain recombines TRBV6-5 with TRBJ2-7; 7 bases line up with TRBD1. V shed 6 bases and J 7 bases; nucleotides not matched to a gene: 15. This CDR3 is built from 15 residues. From germline, CDR1 is MNHEY and CDR2 SVGAGI. The CDR3 loop is CASSLQGPLMGEQYF. CDR3 coding DNA: TGTGCCAGCAGCCTACAGGGGCCCCTAATGGGGGAGCAGTACTTC.

The gene calls are TRBV7-9 and TRBJ2-3; 14 bases map to TRBD2. Trimming at V came to 5 bases and at J to 4 bases, leaving 5 bases not matched to a gene. Germline-derived CDR1 and CDR2 are SEHNR and FQNEAQ (reference sequence). The CDR3 contains 16 residues. The CDR3 sequence is CASSQGLAGEADTQYF. Written as DNA, the CDR3 is TGTGCCAGCAGCCAGGGACTAGCGGGGGAGGCAGATACGCAGTATTTT. The variable domain in full, with the rest retrieved from reference TRBV7-9 and TRBJ2-3, is DTGVSQNPRHKITKRGQNVTFRCDPISEHNRLYWYRQTLGQGPEFLTYFQNEAQLEKSRLLSDRFSAERPKGSFSTLEIQRTEQGDSAMYLCASSQGLAGEADTQYFGPGTRLTVL.

The chain couples TRBV6-5 to TRBJ1-6, with D perhaps matching TRBD1 (5 bases). Trimming removed 11 bases from V and 0 bases from J, with 14 bases in between. Germline V gene sequence: CDR1 MNHEY, CDR2 SVGAGI. The CDR3 has 15 residues. This chain's CDR3 is CAGRGVSSYNSPLHF. The DNA of the CDR3 is TGTGCCGGGCGGGGGGTAAGCTCCTATAATTCACCCCTCCACTTT.

The chain is built from TRBV7-8 and TRBJ1-1; D not certain. Per the germline V gene, CDR1 is SGHVS and CDR2 is FQNEAQ. This CDR3 spans 14 amino acids. Trimming took 2 bases from V and 2 from J, leaving 9 bases between them. This chain's CDR3 is CASSLLHLNTEAFF. The CDR3 DNA sequence: TGTGCCAGCAGCTTACTTCACCTAAACACTGAAGCTTTCTTT.

The chain is built from TRBV30 and TRBJ2-7; 10 bases align to TRBD1. This CDR3 comprises 14 residues. Losses at the gene ends were 5 bases for V and 9 bases for J; bases not matched to a gene: 13. The germline V gene encodes CDR1 GTSNPN and CDR2 SVGIG (reference sequence). The CDR3 here is CAWGTGGTGERQYF. CDR3 sequence (DNA): TGTGCCTGGGGGACTGGGGGGACAGGGGAACGGCAGTACTTC.

The J gene is TRBJ1-6, the V gene TRBV7-2; the D gene is possibly TRBD1 (6 bases). The V gene lost 5 bases and the J gene lost 8 bases, with 10 bases spanning the gap. Germline assignment: CDR1 SGHTA and CDR2 FQGNSA. This CDR3 spans 13 amino acids. The CDR3 here is CASSTQGDSPLHF. The CDR3 DNA follows: TGTGCCAGCAGCACACAGGGCGATTCACCCCTCCACTTT.

The V gene is TRBV21-1, the J gene TRBJ2-2; the DNA was not compared with TRBD1, the D call given in the table. TRBV21-1 constitutes a pseudogene. This CDR3 is 16 amino acids long. The CDR3 loop is CASSKDRGQGSGELFF. The CDR3, as DNA: TGTGCCAGCAGCAAAGATAGGGGACAGGGGTCCGGGGAGCTGTTTTTT.

The J gene is TRBJ2-3, the V gene TRBV5-6, with D perhaps matching TRBD2 (5 bases). Trimming took off 1 base at V and 5 bases at J, with 11 bases between the two ends. The CDR3 runs 14 residues. Per germline, CDR1 SGHDT and CDR2 YYEEEE. The CDR3 bases are TGTGCCAGCAGCTTGTCTTTTGAGGGAGATACGCAGTATTTT. Encoded protein: CASSLSFEGDTQYF.

This chain connects TRBV10-3 to TRBJ2-7; possibly TRBD1 for D (5 bases). The length of the CDR3 is 14 residues. Trimming took 0 bases from V and 2 from J, leaving 8 bases between them. CDR1 is ENHRY, CDR2 SYGVKD, per germline. The DNA for the CDR3 is TGTGCCATCAGTGAGTCACAGGCCGCCTACGAGCAGTACTTC. It specifies CAISESQAAYEQYF.